The 27 T cell receptor beta chains given below trace back to one sample, sequenced in a study of blood T cell repertoires in COVID-19. Clones were read by immunoSEQ multiplex PCR, and TCRdb kept only the in-frame ones, dropping some. The sample lists around 130,000 clones; about four fifths were seen once. The sample taken for sequencing was peripheral blood. Receptors were obtained from a man aged 35-49 years with active or convalescent COVID-19.

The chain recombines TRBV30 with TRBJ1-4; D not certain. Germline CDR1 and CDR2: GTSNPN and SVGIG (reference sequence). V was shortened by 8 bases and J by 4 bases, with 14 bases between the two germline ends. The length of the CDR3 is 13 residues. The DNA for the CDR3 is TGTGCCGGCCTCGCGGGGAATAATGAAAAACTGTTTTTT. Protein product: CAGLAGNNEKLFF.

This clone was seen a single time. The chain is built from TRBV29-1 and TRBJ2-3; D gene unclear. There are 11 residues in the CDR3. The ends were cut back, 7 bases at V and 0 bases at J, with 5 bases in the middle. Germline loops: CDR1 SQVTM, CDR2 ANQGSEA. This CDR3 reads CSASSTDTQYF. CDR3 DNA sequence: TGCAGCGCCTCTAGCACAGATACGCAGTATTTT.

This sequence joins TRBV14 and TRBJ2-7; tentative D call: TRBD1 (6 bases). V lost 2 bases and J lost 5, with 13 bases in between. Germline CDR1 reads SGHDN; CDR2 reads FVKESK. The CDR3 is made up of 14 amino acids. CDR3 in DNA: TGTGCCAGCAGCCAAAGGGACATCATCGACGAGCAGTACTTC. Its translation: CASSQRDIIDEQYF. Filled out from reference TRBV14 and TRBJ2-7, the complete variable domain reads EAGVTQFPSHSVIEKGQTVTLRCDPISGHDNLYWYRRVMGKEIKFLLHFVKESKQDESGMPNNRFLAERTGGTYSTLKVQPAELEDSGVYFCASSQRDIIDEQYFGPGTRLTVT.

The chain combines TRBV2 with TRBJ1-4; 9 bases align to TRBD1. Germline loops: CDR1 SNHLY, CDR2 FYNNEI. With V trimmed by 5 bases and J by 5 bases, 6 bases remained unmatched. CDR3 length: 15 residues. CDR3 bases: TGTGCCAGCAGTCGGGACAGGGTGCTGAATGAAAAACTGTTTTTT. Residues: CASSRDRVLNEKLFF.

For the CDR3, the DNA is TGTGCCAGTAGTGTCTCAGGGCCGAGCTCCTACAATGAGCAGTTCTTC. This codes for CASSVSGPSSYNEQFF. This chain links TRBV19 with TRBJ2-1, with D possibly TRBD1 on 5 matching bases. This CDR3 has 16 amino acids. Trimming pared 5 bases from V and 0 bases from J, leaving 14 bases between. Germline loops: CDR1 LNHDA, CDR2 SQIVND (reference sequence). Based on the CDR3 plus reference TRBV19 and TRBJ2-1, the full variable domain is DGGITQSPKYLFRKEGQNVTLSCEQNLNHDAMYWYRQDPGQGLRLIYYSQIVNDFQKGDIAEGYSVSREKKESFPLTVTSAQKNPTAFYLCASSVSGPSSYNEQFFGPGTRLTVL.

This chain links TRBV7-9 with TRBJ2-4, with 9 bases fitting TRBD1. V lost 5 bases, J lost 0 bases, and 5 bases stayed unmatched. CDR3 size: 16 residues. CDR1 is SEHNR and CDR2 is FQNEAQ in the germline V gene (reference sequence). Here the CDR3 DNA reads TGTGCCAGCAGCGTAGGGACAGGGCTAGCCAAAAACATTCAGTACTTC. Its protein product is CASSVGTGLAKNIQYF.

The rearrangement uses TRBV6-1 and TRBJ1-1, with 10 positions matching TRBD1. Germline CDR1 reads MNHNS; CDR2 reads SASEGT. This CDR3 comprises 14 residues. After removal of 3 bases from V and 5 bases from J, the junction contained 3 bases not matched to a gene. The CDR3 sequence: CASSETGGKTEAFF. In nucleotides, the CDR3 is TGTGCCAGCAGTGAGACAGGGGGCAAGACTGAAGCTTTCTTT.

The rearrangement links TRBV27 to TRBJ2-7; 7 bases agree with TRBD1. V was clipped by 5 bases and J by 0 bases; unmatched bases: 4. The CDR3 is made up of 14 amino acids. Germline assignment: CDR1 MNHEY and CDR2 SMNVEV (reference sequence). CDR3 nucleotide sequence: TGTGCCAGCAGTCCGGACAGGAGCTCCTACGAGCAGTACTTC. Its translation: CASSPDRSSYEQYF.

The chain carries TRBV2 and TRBJ1-6, with no clear D. Germline V gives CDR1 SNHLY, CDR2 FYNNEI. Trimming shortened V by 7 bases and J by 6 bases, and 16 bases separated the two germline ends. The CDR3 sequence is 15 residues long. The CDR3 here is CASTNSIPGNSPLHF. CDR3 DNA: TGTGCCAGCACCAACTCCATTCCGGGTAATTCACCCCTCCACTTT.

The chain recombines TRBV7-2 with TRBJ2-1; 10 bases agree with TRBD2. With V trimmed by 5 bases and J by 8 bases, 12 bases remained unmatched. The CDR3 loop spans 16 amino acids. CDR1 is SGHTA, CDR2 FQGNSA, per germline. CDR3 nucleotides: TGTGCCAGCAGCATTCTGAGCGGGGGGGCCTTGCATGAGCAGTTCTTC. Translating gives CASSILSGGALHEQFF.

The chain joins TRBV5-1 to TRBJ2-1, with 7 bases matching TRBD2. CDR3 length: 16 residues. The V and J ends lost 4 bases and 0 bases, in that order; junction bases with no gene match: 7. Germline-derived CDR1 and CDR2 are SGHRS and YFSETQ. The CDR3 loop is CASSVQPGGSYNEQFF. The CDR3 DNA follows: TGCGCCAGCAGCGTCCAGCCGGGGGGCTCCTACAATGAGCAGTTCTTC.

By share, this clone ranks as medium-sized. The chain links TRBV13 to TRBJ1-4, with D possibly being TRBD1 (5 bases). The germline gives CDR1 PRHDT, CDR2 FYEKMQ (reference sequence). V shed 5 bases and J shed 5 bases, with 18 bases lying between them. The CDR3 runs 16 residues. The CDR3 DNA reads as TGTGCCAGCAGCCAAAGGCTCCAGGGTCCCAATGAAAAACTGTTTTTT. It codes for CASSQRLQGPNEKLFF.

The chain carries TRBV20-1 and TRBJ2-5; tentative D call: TRBD2 (6 bases). There are 11 residues in the CDR3. CDR1 DFQATT and CDR2 SNEGSKA come from the germline V gene (reference sequence). Trimming took off 7 bases at V and 5 bases at J, with 11 bases between the two ends. The CDR3 reads CSVVGTETQYF. CDR3 in DNA: TGCAGTGTCGTGGGGACTGAGACCCAGTACTTC.

J is TRBJ1-1 and V is TRBV7-2, with D perhaps matching TRBD1 (5 bases). This CDR3 region has 15 residues. Germline V lookup: CDR1 SGHTA, CDR2 FQGNSA. Trimming took 5 bases from V and 2 from J, leaving 15 bases between them. The CDR3 loop reads CASSRDGGLNTEAFF. The CDR3 region has the DNA TGTGCCAGCAGCCGGGATGGGGGACTAAACACTGAAGCTTTCTTT.

The chain employs TRBV3-1 (or the pseudogene TRBV3-2) and TRBJ1-2; tentatively, D is TRBD1 (6 bases). The CDR3 totals 14 residues. CDR1 is LGHDT and CDR2 is YNNKEL in the germline V gene (reference sequence). The V end was cut by 3 bases, the J end by 4 bases, with 12 bases between. The CDR3 loop reads CASSQTGTRYGYTF. CDR3 nucleotide sequence: TGTGCCAGCAGCCAGACCGGGACACGCTATGGCTACACCTTC.

CDR3 nucleotide sequence: TGTGCCAGCAGGGTACAGTTGAATGAAAAACTGTTTTTT. Protein: CASRVQLNEKLFF. The chain joins TRBV2 to TRBJ1-4; D is undetermined. Trimming removed 6 bases from V and 5 bases from J, with 10 bases in between. The CDR3 is 13 residues long. Germline loops: CDR1 SNHLY, CDR2 FYNNEI.

The V call is TRBV2, the J call TRBJ1-5, with a weak D call TRBD1 (6 bases). This CDR3 is built from 17 residues. The ends were cut back, 2 bases at V and 3 bases at J, with 17 bases in the middle. Germline V gene lookup returns CDR1 SNHLY and CDR2 FYNNEI. The CDR3 reads CASSERGGSLFNQPQHF. CDR3 bases: TGTGCCAGCAGTGAACGCGGGGGCTCGCTCTTCAATCAGCCCCAGCATTTT.

The chain combines TRBV7-2 with TRBJ2-2, with a tentative D call TRBD1 (6 bases). V lost 6 bases, J lost 1 base, and 12 bases lay in between. Germline V gene data show CDR1 as SGHTA and CDR2 as FQGNSA. The CDR3 contains 15 residues. CDR3: CASRSGVGNTGELFF. CDR3 nucleotide sequence: TGTGCCAGCAGGTCAGGGGTCGGGAACACCGGGGAGCTGTTTTTT.

In the case of this clone: The DNA is omitted, as the CDR3 cannot be located on it reliably, and the CDR3 follows TCRdb's listing. The CDR3 reads CASSSSAGTQYF. This rearrangement joins TRBV10-1 to TRBJ2-3; TRBD1 is the table's D call, not checked against the DNA. From germline, CDR1 is WNHNN and CDR2 SYGVQD (reference sequence). The CDR3 is 12 amino acids long, termini counted.

The CDR3 DNA is TGTGCCAGCAGCTCGAGATTACCGACAGGGAGGCCCTACTCTGGAAACACCATATATTTT. It is translated as CASSSRLPTGRPYSGNTIYF. The chain carries TRBV13 and TRBJ1-3; TRBD1 aligns across 7 bases. CDR1 PRHDT and CDR2 FYEKMQ come from the germline V gene (reference sequence). This CDR3 has 20 residues. The junction had 18 bases not matched to a gene; V was cut back by 4 bases and J by 0 bases. Looking up the rest from reference TRBV13 and TRBJ1-3 gives the full variable domain: AAGVIQSPRHLIKEKRETATLKCYPIPRHDTVYWYQQGPGQDPQFLISFYEKMQSDKGSIPDRFSAQQFSDYHSELNMSSLELGDSALYFCASSSRLPTGRPYSGNTIYFGEGSWLTVV.

The rearrangement links TRBV5-1 to TRBJ2-7; 8 bases are a match to TRBD1. CDR1 is SGHRS and CDR2 is YFSETQ in the germline V gene. Trimming took 6 bases from V and 5 from J; bases not matched to a gene: 10. This CDR3 region has 14 residues. Here the CDR3 reads CASTLTGTGDEQYF. DNA for the CDR3: TGCGCCAGCACCTTAACCGGGACAGGCGACGAGCAGTACTTC. The variable domain in full, completed from reference TRBV5-1 and TRBJ2-7, reads KAGVTQTPRYLIKTRGQQVTLSCSPISGHRSVSWYQQTPGQGLQFLFEYFSETQRNKGNFPGRFSGRQFSNSRSEMNVSTLELGDSALYLCASTLTGTGDEQYFGPGTRLTVT.

In regard to this clone: A junction end diverges from the germline sequence, so it may reflect a read error. The V call is TRBV19, the J call TRBJ2-3; 15 nucleotides align to TRBD2. Germline CDR1 is LNHDA and CDR2 is SQIVND (reference sequence). CDR3 length: 18 residues. DNA for the CDR3: TGTGCCAGTAGTCCCGGACTAGCGGGGGGGCAGGGCACAAATACGCAGTATTTT. Protein: CASSPGLAGGQGTNTQYF. The complete variable domain, with remaining parts taken from reference TRBV19 and TRBJ2-3, reads DGGITQSPKYLFRKEGQNVTLSCEQNLNHDAMYWYRQDPGQGLRLIYYSQIVNDFQKGDIAEGYSVSREKKESFPLTVTSAQKNPTAFYLCASSPGLAGGQGTNTQYFGPGTRLTVL.

This clone appeared a few times. The V and J genes are TRBV6-1 and TRBJ1-3; D is ambiguous. V was cut by 2 bases and J by 4 bases, with 9 bases left in between. CDR1 MNHNS and CDR2 SASEGT come from the germline V gene. The CDR3 has 14 residues. The chain's CDR3 is CASSETGSGNTIYF. CDR3 coding DNA: TGTGCCAGCAGTGAAACCGGGTCGGGAAACACCATATATTTT.

V is TRBV5-1 and J is TRBJ2-1; 12 positions match TRBD2. Trimming took 5 bases from V and 6 from J; bases not matched to a gene: 6. The CDR3 is 15 residues long. Germline V lookup: CDR1 SGHRS, CDR2 YFSETQ. CDR3: CASRLAGGQVNEQFF. CDR3 bases: TGCGCCAGCAGGCTAGCGGGGGGGCAGGTCAATGAGCAGTTCTTC. Complete variable domain (other parts from reference TRBV5-1 and TRBJ2-1): KAGVTQTPRYLIKTRGQQVTLSCSPISGHRSVSWYQQTPGQGLQFLFEYFSETQRNKGNFPGRFSGRQFSNSRSEMNVSTLELGDSALYLCASRLAGGQVNEQFFGPGTRLTVL.

The chain couples TRBV7-2 to TRBJ2-2; D is possibly TRBD1 (6 bases). With 3 bases removed from V and 14 bases from J, the gap between germline ends came to 16 bases. The length of the CDR3 is 13 residues. CDR1 and CDR2 from the germline V gene are SGHTA and FQGNSA. The CDR3 loop reads CASSFERTGILFF. CDR3 coding DNA: TGTGCCAGCAGCTTTGAGAGAACAGGGATACTGTTTTTT.

The rearrangement links TRBV30 to TRBJ1-2; 7 bases line up with TRBD1. This CDR3 is built from 14 residues. The ends lost 2 bases at V and 7 bases at J; junction bases unmatched: 10. Germline-derived CDR1 and CDR2 are GTSNPN and SVGIG (reference sequence). The CDR3 sequence is CAWSRLPQGGGYTF. CDR3 nucleotides: TGTGCCTGGAGTCGGCTCCCTCAGGGGGGTGGCTACACCTTC.

The chain joins TRBV4-3 to TRBJ2-7; D might be TRBD1 (5 bases). The CDR3 sequence is 14 residues long. The V gene's germline CDR1 is LGHNA and CDR2 YSLEER. V was cut by 0 bases and J by 2 bases, with 8 bases left in between. The CDR3 DNA is TGCGCCAGCAGCCAAGACAGGGCCGCCTACGAGCAGTACTTC. It translates to CASSQDRAAYEQYF.